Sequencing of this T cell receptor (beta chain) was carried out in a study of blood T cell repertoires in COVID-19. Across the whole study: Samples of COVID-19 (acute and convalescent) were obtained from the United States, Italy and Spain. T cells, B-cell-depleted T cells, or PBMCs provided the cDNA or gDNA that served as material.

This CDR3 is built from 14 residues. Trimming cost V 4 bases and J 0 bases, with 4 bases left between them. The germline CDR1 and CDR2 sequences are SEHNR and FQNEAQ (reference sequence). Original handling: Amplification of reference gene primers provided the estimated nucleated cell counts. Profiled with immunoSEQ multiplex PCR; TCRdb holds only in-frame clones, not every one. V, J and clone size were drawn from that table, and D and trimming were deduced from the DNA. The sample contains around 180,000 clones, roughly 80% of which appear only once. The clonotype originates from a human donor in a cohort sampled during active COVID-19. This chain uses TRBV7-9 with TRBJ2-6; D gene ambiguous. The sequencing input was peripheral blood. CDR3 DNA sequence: TGTGCCAGCAGCTCGAGCTCTGGGGCCAACGTCCTGACTTTC. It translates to CASSSSSGANVLTF.